This passage covers 10 T cell receptor beta chains from one sample sequenced in a study of regulatory T cells in long-lasting Graves disease. To make TCR beta libraries, researchers used iRepertoire HTBI primers and Arm-PCR of CDR3 regions. TCRdb processed the multiplex PCR reads anew with MiXCR; each CDR3 protein has one entry. The sample shows more than 450,000 distinct CDR3 sequences, around 16% of them seen only once. Time point noted: newly diagnosed GD, antithyroid drugs for less than 3 months. The TCR library was made from RNA extracted from PBMCs. These same records also appear under a second study, on T cells in Graves' hyperthyroidism and ophthalmopathy.

Sequences were derived from peripheral blood mononuclear cells (PBMCs), sampled at new diagnosis, from a patient treated with antithyroid drugs. These receptors originate from a man in his forties or fifties with Graves disease.

This clonotype was picked up many times. The rearrangement uses TRBV20-1 and TRBJ2-7; tentative D call: TRBD2 (6 bases). CDR1 and CDR2 (germline): DFQATT, SNEGSKA (reference sequence). With 8 bases removed from V and 0 bases from J, the gap between germline ends came to 14 bases. The CDR3 runs to 13 residues. DNA for the CDR3: TGCAGTACGTACCGGGAGAGCTCCTACGAGCAGTACTTC. Translation: CSTYRESSYEQYF.

The chain links TRBV20-1 to TRBJ2-1, with D possibly TRBD2 on 6 matching bases. Germline V gene sequence: CDR1 DFQATT, CDR2 SNEGSKA (reference sequence). CDR3 size: 13 residues. With 6 bases removed from V and 6 bases from J, the gap between germline ends came to 15 bases. CDR3 sequence: CSADGTYFNEQFF. In DNA form, the CDR3 reads TGCAGTGCAGATGGGACTTATTTCAATGAGCAGTTCTTC.

The chain carries TRBV29-1 and TRBJ2-3, with TRBD2 identical over 11 bases. The CDR3 sequence is 16 residues long. The germline gives CDR1 SQVTM, CDR2 ANQGSEA. V lost 4 bases and J lost 2; bases outside the gene matches: 8. In DNA form, the CDR3 reads TGCAGCGTTGTACCGGGACTAGCGGAATACACAGATACGCAGTATTTT. Its protein product is CSVVPGLAEYTDTQYF.

There are many counts of this clonotype. The genes are TRBV18 and TRBJ2-1; 11 bases are shared with TRBD2. This CDR3 is built from 15 residues. Germline loops: CDR1 KGHSH, CDR2 LQKENI. V lost 6 bases, J lost 4 bases, and 5 bases stayed unmatched. CDR3 in DNA: TGTGCCAGCTCTACGGGACTAGCGGTATACAATGAGCAGTTCTTC. This encodes CASSTGLAVYNEQFF.

This clonotype was counted ten times or more. CDR3 region: CASSLPPLISISVGGRRGDEQFF. The CDR3 bases are TGTGCCAGCAGTTTACCACCTTTAATATCTATCTCCGTCGGAGGGAGAAGGGGGGATGAGCAGTTCTTC. The rearrangement uses TRBV28 and TRBJ2-1, with D tentatively TRBD1 or TRBD2 (6 bases each). Trimming took off 2 bases at V and 8 bases at J, with 40 bases between the two ends. The CDR3 runs to 23 residues. Germline V gives CDR1 MDHEN, CDR2 SYDVKM.

This clonotype was detected many times. The chain uses TRBV5-5 and TRBJ2-1; the D gene is possibly TRBD2 (5 bases). V was shortened by 4 bases and J by 2 bases, with 10 bases between the two germline ends. The length of the CDR3 is 14 residues. The V gene's germline CDR1 is SGHKS and CDR2 YYEKEE (reference sequence). The DNA of the CDR3 is TGTGCCAGCAGCCAAAGAGGGACCTACAATGAGCAGTTCTTC. This gives the protein CASSQRGTYNEQFF.

This clonotype was recorded a few times. CDR3 DNA sequence: TGTGCCAGCAGCTTGAGGAGCGGGAGGGCCGCCGAGCAGTACTTC. Its translation is CASSLRSGRAAEQYF. V usage is TRBV5-6 and J usage is TRBJ2-7; 10 nucleotides line up with TRBD2. This CDR3 has 15 amino acids. Germline values: CDR1 SGHDT, CDR2 YYEEEE. J gave up 6 bases and V 1 base, and 7 bases lay outside the gene matches.

The V and J genes are TRBV7-9 and TRBJ2-3; D is perhaps TRBD2 (5 bases). CDR3 length: 14 amino acids. Trimming cost V 2 bases and J 4 bases, with 10 bases left between them. CDR1 SEHNR and CDR2 FQNEAQ come from the germline V gene (reference sequence). The CDR3 region is CASSLREIADTQYF. DNA of the CDR3: TGTGCCAGCAGCTTAAGGGAGATAGCAGATACGCAGTATTTT.

This clonotype occurred many times. The J gene is TRBJ2-1, the V gene TRBV16; D not resolved. V lost 2 bases and J lost 6, with 17 bases in between. The CDR3 consists of 16 residues. Germline CDR1 is KGHSY and CDR2 is FQNENV. In DNA form, the CDR3 reads TGTGCCAGCAGCCAAGTCGCTTGGGCAGGCGGCAATGAGCAGTTCTTC. It codes for CASSQVAWAGGNEQFF.

This clonotype showed up many times. The chain recombines TRBV20-1 with TRBJ1-6; 9 bases map to TRBD1. CDR1 is DFQATT and CDR2 is SNEGSKA in the germline V gene (reference sequence). V lost 1 base and J lost 7; bases outside the gene matches: 5. The CDR3 runs 15 residues. CDR3 region: CSARASGTGNSPLHF. The CDR3 DNA sequence: TGCAGTGCTAGAGCGTCGGGGACAGGGAATTCACCCCTCCACTTT.